In its sample, the clone carrying this TCR beta chain was seen once. What it recognizes is unknown. Germline and junction disagree at one end, which may indicate a read error. This entry is derived from a study of T cell responses to AZD1222 COVID-19 vaccine. General observations from the study: After two AZD1222 doses, spike-specific TCR breadth and depth rose versus day 0. Clonal diversity was possibly underestimated, and white British individuals and females predominated among donors. Per reports, nearly half of all spike-specific TCRs target regions that are unmutated in variants. Repertoires were obtained only post-peak T cell response.

Produced via immunoSEQ multiplex PCR; TCRdb's table is partial and in-frame only. The table lists some 80,000 clones, around 90% of them singletons. Germline V gene sequence: CDR1 SGHTA, CDR2 FQGNSA. The CDR3 extends over 15 amino acids. The sequencing here drew on peripheral blood, taken on day 0 of MenACWY control vaccination. The V gene is TRBV7-2, the J gene TRBJ2-7; maybe TRBD1 (5 bases). This receptor was identified in an adult in good health. This chain's CDR3 is CASSSPRQSLYQQYF. CDR3 sequence (DNA): TGTGCCAGCAGCTCGCCCCGACAGAGCCTCTACCAGCAGTACTTC. The entire variable domain, with the rest obtained from reference TRBV7-2 and TRBJ2-7, is as follows: GAGVSQSPSNKVTEKGKDVELRCDPISGHTALYWYRQSLGQGLEFLIYFQGNSAPDKSGLPSDRFSAERTGGSVSTLTIQRTQQEDSAVYLCASSSPRQSLYQQYFGPGTRLTVT.